This T cell receptor beta chain was sequenced for a study of OX40 agonist ivuxolimab in advanced cancers. Whole-study context: A history of anti-PD-1, anti-PD-L1 or anti-CTLA-4 therapy was acceptable, and 40% had some.

The CDR3 is made up of 12 amino acids. Germline V lookup: CDR1 SGDLS, CDR2 YYNGEE. The V and J ends lost 0 bases and 9 bases respectively, with 9 bases between them. TCRdb's table, derived via immunoSEQ multiplex PCR, lists solely in-frame clones and lacks some. The sample contains around 94,000 clones, around 86% of which appear only once. This clone was recorded once. The V call is TRBV9, the J call TRBJ1-2; D unclear. The sequencing here drew on CD4+ or CD8+ T cells sorted from blood, taken in a trial of the OX40 agonist ivuxolimab. This receptor was taken from an adult with an advanced solid tumor such as melanoma, head and neck, liver or kidney cancer. CDR3 sequence reads: CASSVVGGSYTF. Here the CDR3 DNA reads TGTGCCAGCAGCGTAGTGGGCGGGAGCTACACCTTC.